Below, 8 T cell receptor beta chains from the same sample are listed, as sequenced in a study of T cells in pancreatic ductal adenocarcinoma. The assay was immunoSEQ multiplex PCR, and TCRdb's table has in-frame clones only and misses some. This table has 85,000 to 120,000 clones, around 96% appearing once. Surgery without prior neoadjuvant therapy was the treatment of the selected pancreatic ductal adenocarcinoma patients. The sequencing input was PBMCs. These receptors originate from a human donor with pancreatic ductal adenocarcinoma.

The chain joins TRBV4-2 to TRBJ1-5; a possible D gene is TRBD1 (5 bases). V lost 4 bases and J lost 7, with 11 bases in between. The V gene's germline CDR1 is LGHNA and CDR2 YNFKEQ. This CDR3 comprises 13 residues. CDR3 amino acids: CASSRGGGQPQHF. The CDR3 nucleotides read TGTGCCAGCAGCCGGGGGGGAGGACAGCCCCAGCATTTT.

The DNA for the CDR3 is TGTGCCAGCAGGCCGGGGGGAGGGAGCACTGAAGCTTTCTTT. Its translation: CASRPGGGSTEAFF. The chain employs TRBV28 and TRBJ1-1; TRBD1 might be the D (5 bases). The CDR3 consists of 14 residues. Germline V gene data show CDR1 as MDHEN and CDR2 as SYDVKM. V was clipped by 6 bases and J by 4 bases, with 15 bases between them. The full variable domain, completed using reference TRBV28 and TRBJ1-1, is DVKVTQSSRYLVKRTGEKVFLECVQDMDHENMFWYRQDPGLGLRLIYFSYDVKMKEKGDIPEGYSVSREKKERFSLILESASTNQTSMYLCASRPGGGSTEAFFGQGTRLTVV.

V and J are TRBV5-4 and TRBJ1-4; D is ambiguous. CDR1 SGHNT and CDR2 YYREEE come from the germline V gene (reference sequence). Trimming left V 0 bases short and J 3 bases short, with 15 bases between. The CDR3 covers 17 residues. CDR3 nucleotides: TGTGCCAGCAGCTTGGGTGGACTATCCTCGCCTAATGAAAAACTGTTTTTT. This translates into CASSLGGLSSPNEKLFF.

The rearrangement links TRBV13 to TRBJ2-3; 13 bases are a match to TRBD2. J was trimmed by 3 bases and V by 7 bases; bases with no gene match: 7. Germline V gene lookup returns CDR1 PRHDT and CDR2 FYEKMQ (reference sequence). The length of the CDR3 is 16 residues. This CDR3 is CASTPRLAGGTDTQYF. For the CDR3, the DNA is TGTGCCAGCACCCCAAGACTAGCGGGAGGAACAGATACGCAGTATTTT. Filled out from reference TRBV13 and TRBJ2-3, the complete variable domain reads AAGVIQSPRHLIKEKRETATLKCYPIPRHDTVYWYQQGPGQDPQFLISFYEKMQSDKGSIPDRFSAQQFSDYHSELNMSSLELGDSALYFCASTPRLAGGTDTQYFGPGTRLTVL.

This clone has just one count. The chain employs TRBV27 and TRBJ1-1; TRBD1 aligns across 7 bases. Germline CDR1 is MNHEY and CDR2 is SMNVEV (reference sequence). The CDR3 length is 14 residues. V was clipped by 7 bases and J by 6 bases; unmatched bases: 11. The CDR3 region has the DNA TGTGCCAGCAAATCTGGACAGGCGATTGCTGAAGCTTTCTTT. Protein: CASKSGQAIAEAFF.

This clone was counted between two and nine times. This chain uses TRBV5-6 with TRBJ2-1; a possible D gene is TRBD2 (6 bases). CDR3 length: 12 residues. In germline, CDR1 is SGHDT, CDR2 YYEEEE. V lost 4 bases and J lost 10, with 12 bases in between. The CDR3 spells CASSHTSFEQFF. As DNA, the CDR3 is TGTGCCAGCAGCCATACTAGCTTCGAGCAGTTCTTC.

This chain connects TRBV5-1 to TRBJ2-2, with D possibly TRBD1 on 5 matching bases. V dropped 1 base and J dropped 3 bases, with 10 bases sitting between them. Germline V lookup: CDR1 SGHRS, CDR2 YFSETQ. CDR3 length: 15 amino acids. The CDR3 spells CASSLRPTDTGELFF. CDR3 sequence (DNA): TGCGCCAGCAGCTTGCGCCCGACAGACACCGGGGAGCTGTTTTTT.

The V call is TRBV9, the J call TRBJ2-3; 12 nucleotides match TRBD2. The V gene's germline CDR1 is SGDLS and CDR2 YYNGEE. There are 14 residues in the CDR3. With V trimmed by 0 bases and J by 10 bases, 3 bases remained unmatched. The CDR3 DNA follows: TGTGCCAGCAGCGTAGATTCTAGCGGGAGGGCGCAGTATTTT. Amino acids: CASSVDSSGRAQYF.